This T cell receptor (beta chain) came from a study of blood T cell repertoires in COVID-19. Across the whole study: The United States, Italy and Spain were the sources of the acute and convalescent COVID-19 samples.

All enrollees were roughly 18 to 95 years old and from 20 to 25 US areas. Participants were placed into cohorts based on the clinical history they reported. Per the original methods: The authors estimated nucleated cell counts from reference gene primer amplification. Assay used: immunoSEQ multiplex PCR; TCRdb lists only in-frame clones, some missing. The V and J calls and clone size were taken over from that table, and D and trimming were inferred from the DNA. This table holds 180,000 or so clones, around four fifths found once. The sample comprised PBMCs or T cells enriched from blood (not recorded which). This sequence was found in a woman in her forties or fifties in a cohort exposed to, infected with or recovered from COVID-19 (not recorded which).

The CDR3 DNA follows: TGTGCCAGCAGTTACCTGGGACAGACGAAAGAGACCCAGTACTTC. Translated: CASSYLGQTKETQYF. The rearrangement links TRBV6-2 or TRBV6-3 to TRBJ2-5; 7 bases align to TRBD1. CDR3 length: 15 residues. The junction had 6 bases not matched to a gene; V was cut back by 2 bases and J by 3 bases. From germline, CDR1 is MNHEY and CDR2 SVGEGT.